Listed below are T cell receptor beta chains from one sample, sequenced in a study of cytotoxic CD8 clonotypes in ibrutinib-treated CLL. TCRdb's copy holds only in-frame clones and misses some; the assay was immunoSEQ multiplex PCR. The table has approximately 330,000 clones, 80% seen once. The sample here was PBMCs, taken before ibrutinib treatment. These receptors were taken from a human donor with chronic lymphocytic leukemia. CDR3s include the opening cysteine and the closing phenylalanine or tryptophan. Each record gives: D gene, J gene, clone size, V gene, CDR3 DNA, CDR3 protein. D genes are given only for firm matches. Some rows have no size entry. The others give once, few or many, or a class for an expanded clone.

TRBD1 | TRBJ2-5 | . | TRBV7-6 | TGTGCCAGCAACGAAAGACAGGGGGGATATAGGGCCTTATCGGAGACCCAGTACTTC | CASNERQGGYRALSETQYF
. | TRBJ2-3 | . | TRBV18 | TGTGCCAGCTCACCCGGACTGGCACAGGGTTCTGCGCAGTATTTT | CASSPGLAQGSAQYF
. | TRBJ2-4 | . | TRBV27 | TGTGCCAGCAGTCCCCTGTCCGGAATTGGTTTGAACATTCAGTACTTC | CASSPLSGIGLNIQYF
. | TRBJ2-3 | once | TRBV7-9 | TGTGCCAGCAGCGCGGGACGCACAGATACGCAGTATTTT | CASSAGRTDTQYF
. | TRBJ2-5 | . | TRBV5-4 | TGTGCCAGCAGACGGCGTAACCAAGAGACCCAGTACTTC | CASRRRNQETQYF
. | TRBJ1-1 | few | TRBV7-2 | TGTGCCAGCAGCTTACTAGGTGGCACTGAAGCTTTCTTT | CASSLLGGTEAFF
TRBD1 | TRBJ2-7 | . | TRBV6-5 | TGTGCCAGCAGTCAGGACAGGCTGCCGTTCTACGAGCAGTACTTC | CASSQDRLPFYEQYF
. | TRBJ2-3 | . | TRBV9 | TGTGCCAGCAGCGTAGAAGGATTGCCCCCCGATACGCAGTATTTT | CASSVEGLPPDTQYF
TRBD1 | TRBJ1-5 | . | TRBV19 | TGTGCCAGTAGATACGCAGGGGTCAGGGGGAGCAATCAGCCCCAGCATTTT | CASRYAGVRGSNQPQHF
. | TRBJ2-7 | . | TRBV7-9 | TGTGCCAGCAGCCGAAACAGGGATTACGAGCAGTACTTC | CASSRNRDYEQYF
. | TRBJ1-1 | . | TRBV7-8 | TGTGCCAGCAGCTTAGCCTATAATGGTGGGACCATTGAAGCTTTCTTT | CASSLAYNGGTIEAFF
. | TRBJ1-2 | . | TRBV9 | TGTGCCAGCAGTCCCAAGGGTAAAGCACAAGGCTACACCTTC | CASSPKGKAQGYTF
. | TRBJ2-5 | . | TRBV11-1 | TGTGCCAGCAGCTTGATGGGGAGGTTAGGGACCCAGTACTTC | CASSLMGRLGTQYF
. | TRBJ2-3 | . | TRBV7-9 | TGTGCCAGCAGCTACCTGCAGGGTAGCACAGATACGCAGTATTTT | CASSYLQGSTDTQYF
TRBD2 | TRBJ2-1 | . | TRBV19 | TGTGCCAGTAGAAACCCGGGACTAGCGGGAGGTCATTCCTACAATGAGCAGTTCTTC | CASRNPGLAGGHSYNEQFF
. | TRBJ2-3 | . | TRBV29-1 | TGCAGCGTCGCACCCCCTACTACAGATACGCAGTATTTT | CSVAPPTTDTQYF
TRBD2 | TRBJ2-1 | . | TRBV6-5 | TGTGCCAGCAGTTACTCGACTAGCGGGCCCTACAATGAGCAGTTCTTC | CASSYSTSGPYNEQFF
. | TRBJ2-7 | once | TRBV10-3 | TGTGCCATCAGTGAGTCGACGGGCGAGCAGTACTTC | CAISESTGEQYF
TRBD1 | TRBJ1-5 | . | TRBV27 | TGTGCCAGCGCGGACAGGAGCAATCAGCCCCAGCATTTT | CASADRSNQPQHF
. | TRBJ2-3 | . | TRBV27 | TGTGCCAGCAGTGCGGACTCGAGCACAGATACGCAGTATTTT | CASSADSSTDTQYF
. | TRBJ2-7 | . | TRBV28 | TGTGCCAGCAGCCCCGGACAGTCCTACGAGCAGTACTTC | CASSPGQSYEQYF
. | TRBJ2-7 | . | TRBV13 | TGTGCCAGCAGCTTAGCTAGTGCCCCTCACTACGAGCAGTACTTC | CASSLASAPHYEQYF